The 7 T cell receptor beta chains below were found in one sample sequenced in a study of Ad26.COV2.S vaccination and SARS-CoV-2 variants. Assay used: immunoSEQ multiplex PCR; TCRdb lists only in-frame clones, some missing. The sample gives about 390,000 clones, around 92% of which show up once; under 2% is in the top ten. Described treatment: roughly 20 received Ad26.COV2.S at low or high dose, single or two shots; about 5 received placebo; per-sample allocation not given. Following the first vaccine or placebo injection, samples were taken on day 63. This specimen was peripheral blood, taken in a trial of Ad26.COV2.S vaccine versus placebo. Receptors were obtained from a person aged 18-60 years who received the Ad26.COV2.S COVID-19 vaccine or a placebo.

The rearrangement uses TRBV19 and TRBJ2-1; tentative D call: TRBD1 (5 bases). The CDR3 loop spans 15 amino acids. The V end was cut by 8 bases, the J end by 0 bases, with 14 bases between. The germline gives CDR1 LNHDA, CDR2 SQIVND (reference sequence). The CDR3, as DNA: TGTGCCAGTCGGCAGGGAACCAACTCCTACAATGAGCAGTTCTTC. This encodes CASRQGTNSYNEQFF. Looking up the rest from reference TRBV19 and TRBJ2-1 gives the full variable domain: DGGITQSPKYLFRKEGQNVTLSCEQNLNHDAMYWYRQDPGQGLRLIYYSQIVNDFQKGDIAEGYSVSREKKESFPLTVTSAQKNPTAFYLCASRQGTNSYNEQFFGPGTRLTVL.

The V and J genes are TRBV11-2 and TRBJ2-7; D might be TRBD1 or TRBD2, each matching 7 bases. This CDR3 has 15 residues. The V end lost 1 base, the J end lost 6 bases, and 16 bases lay between the germline ends. Germline CDR1 SGHAT, CDR2 FQNNGV. The CDR3 DNA reads as TGTGCCAGCAGCTTAGTGCGGGGGACAGATTTCGAGCAGTACTTC. Translation: CASSLVRGTDFEQYF.

The chain combines TRBV6-2 or TRBV6-3 with TRBJ2-5, with TRBD2 matching 9 bases. J was trimmed by 2 bases and V by 4 bases; bases with no gene match: 5. The CDR3 runs 15 residues. Germline CDR1 reads MNHEY; CDR2 reads SVGEGT. The CDR3 nucleotides are TGTGCCAGCAGTTTAGCGGGGGTAGGACAAGAGACCCAGTACTTC. Translating it yields CASSLAGVGQETQYF.

To note about this clone: Other DNA sequences in this sample translate to the same CDR3. This chain joins TRBV28 and TRBJ1-2; the D is unclear. This CDR3 contains 12 residues. The germline V and J ends were trimmed by 5 bases and 1 base, with 5 bases remaining between them. The germline V gene has CDR1 MDHEN and CDR2 SYDVKM. CDR3 residues: CASSPSNYGYTF. CDR3 sequence (DNA): TGTGCCAGCAGTCCTAGTAACTATGGCTACACCTTC.

The chain recombines TRBV19 with TRBJ2-7, with TRBD1 matching 11 bases. V lost 3 bases, J lost 4 bases, and 5 bases stayed unmatched. CDR1 is LNHDA and CDR2 is SQIVND in the germline V gene (reference sequence). CDR3 length: 15 residues. This CDR3 is CASSIGRDRGYEQYF. The CDR3 nucleotides are TGTGCCAGTAGTATCGGGCGGGACAGGGGGTACGAGCAGTACTTC.

In DNA form, the CDR3 reads TGTGCCAGTAGTCGAAGCGTTGGGGCAGATACCTACGAGCAGTACTTC. Encoded protein: CASSRSVGADTYEQYF. The chain uses TRBV19 and TRBJ2-7; possibly TRBD1 for D (5 bases). Germline-derived CDR1 and CDR2 are LNHDA and SQIVND (reference sequence). Deletions cut 5 bases from V and 2 bases from J, with 19 bases between. There are 16 residues in the CDR3. Drawing the rest from reference TRBV19 and TRBJ2-7, the complete variable domain is DGGITQSPKYLFRKEGQNVTLSCEQNLNHDAMYWYRQDPGQGLRLIYYSQIVNDFQKGDIAEGYSVSREKKESFPLTVTSAQKNPTAFYLCASSRSVGADTYEQYFGPGTRLTVT.

Worth noting for this clone: The same CDR3 also results from other DNA sequences found in this sample. V is TRBV24-1 and J is TRBJ1-5, with unresolved D. Germline V gives CDR1 KGHDR, CDR2 SFDVKD. Trimming left V 5 bases short and J 0 bases short, with 4 bases between. This CDR3 has 13 residues. CDR3 bases: TGTGCCACCAGTGGCGGTAGCAATCAGCCCCAGCATTTT. Encoded protein: CATSGGSNQPQHF.